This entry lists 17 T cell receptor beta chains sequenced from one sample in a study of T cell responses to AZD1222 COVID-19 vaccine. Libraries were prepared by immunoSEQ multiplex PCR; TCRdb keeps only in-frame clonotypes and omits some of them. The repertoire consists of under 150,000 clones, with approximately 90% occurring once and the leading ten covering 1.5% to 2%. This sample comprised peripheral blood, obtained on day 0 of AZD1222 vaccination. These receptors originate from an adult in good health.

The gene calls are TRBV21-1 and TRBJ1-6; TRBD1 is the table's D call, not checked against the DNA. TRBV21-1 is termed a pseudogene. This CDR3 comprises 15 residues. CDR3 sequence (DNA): TGTGCCAGCAGCAAGGGTGAACAGGTTCGGTCACCCCTCCACTTT. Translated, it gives CASSKGEQVRSPLHF.

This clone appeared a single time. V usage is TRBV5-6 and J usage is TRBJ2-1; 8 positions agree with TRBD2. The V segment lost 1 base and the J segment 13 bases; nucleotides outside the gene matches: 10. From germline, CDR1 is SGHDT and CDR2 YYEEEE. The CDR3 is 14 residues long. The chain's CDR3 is CASSLFQSSGSQFF. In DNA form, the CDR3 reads TGTGCCAGCAGCTTGTTCCAATCTAGCGGGTCCCAGTTCTTC.

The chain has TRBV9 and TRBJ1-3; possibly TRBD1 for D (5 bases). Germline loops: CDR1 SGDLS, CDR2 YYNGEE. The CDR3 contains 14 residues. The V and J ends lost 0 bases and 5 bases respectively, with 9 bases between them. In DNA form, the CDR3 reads TGTGCCAGCAGCGTAGCTACAGGTAGAAACACCATATATTTT. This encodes CASSVATGRNTIYF.

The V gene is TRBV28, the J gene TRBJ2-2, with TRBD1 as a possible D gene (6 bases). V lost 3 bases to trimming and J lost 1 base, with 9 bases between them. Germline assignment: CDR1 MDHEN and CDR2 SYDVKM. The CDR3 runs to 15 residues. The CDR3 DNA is TGTGCCAGCAGTTTGGGGACAAGGAACACCGGGGAGCTGTTTTTT. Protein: CASSLGTRNTGELFF.

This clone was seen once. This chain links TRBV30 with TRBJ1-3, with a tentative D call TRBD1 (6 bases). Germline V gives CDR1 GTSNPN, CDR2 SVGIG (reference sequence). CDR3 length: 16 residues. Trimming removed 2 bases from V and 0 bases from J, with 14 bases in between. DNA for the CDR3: TGTGCCTGGAGTTGGGGGCAGACCAGCTCTGGAAACACCATATATTTT. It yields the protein CAWSWGQTSSGNTIYF.

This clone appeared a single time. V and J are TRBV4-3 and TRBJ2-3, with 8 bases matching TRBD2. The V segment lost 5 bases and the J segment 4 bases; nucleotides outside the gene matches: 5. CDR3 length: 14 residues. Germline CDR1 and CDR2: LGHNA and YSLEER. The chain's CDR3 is CASSSGGGSDTQYF. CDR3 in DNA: TGCGCCAGCAGCTCGGGCGGGGGGTCAGATACGCAGTATTTT.

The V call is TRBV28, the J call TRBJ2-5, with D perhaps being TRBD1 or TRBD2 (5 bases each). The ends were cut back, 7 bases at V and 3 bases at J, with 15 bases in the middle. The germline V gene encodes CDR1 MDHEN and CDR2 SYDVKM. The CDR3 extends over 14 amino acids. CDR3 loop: CASTILMGEETQYF. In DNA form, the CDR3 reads TGTGCCAGCACAATTCTCATGGGGGAAGAGACCCAGTACTTC.

The CDR3 DNA is TGTGCCAGCAGCTTAATTTCGGTGAACTATGGCTACACCTTC. As protein: CASSLISVNYGYTF. The rearrangement joins TRBV5-4 to TRBJ1-2; D not resolved. Germline assignment: CDR1 SGHNT and CDR2 YYREEE (reference sequence). Trimming took off 2 bases at V and 2 bases at J, with 10 bases between the two ends. The CDR3 sequence is 14 residues long.

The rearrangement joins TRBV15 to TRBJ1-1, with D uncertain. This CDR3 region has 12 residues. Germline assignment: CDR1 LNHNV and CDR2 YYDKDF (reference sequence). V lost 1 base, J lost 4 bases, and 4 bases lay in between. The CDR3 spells CATSRGGTEAFF. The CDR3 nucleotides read TGTGCCACCAGCAGAGGCGGCACTGAAGCTTTCTTT.

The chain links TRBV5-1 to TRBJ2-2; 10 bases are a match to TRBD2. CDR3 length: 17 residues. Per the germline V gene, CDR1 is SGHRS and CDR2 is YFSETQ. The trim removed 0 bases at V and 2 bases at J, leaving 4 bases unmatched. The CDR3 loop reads CASSLAASGSNTGELFF. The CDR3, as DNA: TGCGCCAGCAGCTTGGCGGCTAGCGGGAGTAACACCGGGGAGCTGTTTTTT. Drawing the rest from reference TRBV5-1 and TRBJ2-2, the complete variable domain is KAGVTQTPRYLIKTRGQQVTLSCSPISGHRSVSWYQQTPGQGLQFLFEYFSETQRNKGNFPGRFSGRQFSNSRSEMNVSTLELGDSALYLCASSLAASGSNTGELFFGEGSRLTVL.

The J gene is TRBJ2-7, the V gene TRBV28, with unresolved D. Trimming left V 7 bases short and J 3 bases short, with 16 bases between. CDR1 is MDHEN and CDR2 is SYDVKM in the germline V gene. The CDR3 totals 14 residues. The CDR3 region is CASISADPFYEQYF. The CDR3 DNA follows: TGTGCCAGCATCTCGGCAGACCCCTTCTACGAGCAGTACTTC.

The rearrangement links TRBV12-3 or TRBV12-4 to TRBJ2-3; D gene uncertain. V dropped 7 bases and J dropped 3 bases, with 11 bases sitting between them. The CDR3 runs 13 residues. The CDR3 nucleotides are TGTGCCAGCACCCAGAGCGTTACAGATACGCAGTATTTT. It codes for CASTQSVTDTQYF.

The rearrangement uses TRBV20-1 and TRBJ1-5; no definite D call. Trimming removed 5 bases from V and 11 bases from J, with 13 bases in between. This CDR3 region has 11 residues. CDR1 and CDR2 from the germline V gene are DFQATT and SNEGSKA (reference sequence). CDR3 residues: CSAPLGWAQHF. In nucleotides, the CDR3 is TGCAGTGCTCCGCTGGGGTGGGCCCAGCATTTT.

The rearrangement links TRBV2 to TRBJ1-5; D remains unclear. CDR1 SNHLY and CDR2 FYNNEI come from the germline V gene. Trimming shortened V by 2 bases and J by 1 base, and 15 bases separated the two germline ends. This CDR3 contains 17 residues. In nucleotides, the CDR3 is TGTGCCAGCAGTGAATCCCTGCGTCTCAGGAGCAATCAGCCCCAGCATTTT. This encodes CASSESLRLRSNQPQHF. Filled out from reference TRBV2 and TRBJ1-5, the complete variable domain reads EPEVTQTPSHQVTQMGQEVILRCVPISNHLYFYWYRQILGQKVEFLVSFYNNEISEKSEIFDDQFSVERPDGSNFTLKIRSTKLEDSAMYFCASSESLRLRSNQPQHFGDGTRLSIL.

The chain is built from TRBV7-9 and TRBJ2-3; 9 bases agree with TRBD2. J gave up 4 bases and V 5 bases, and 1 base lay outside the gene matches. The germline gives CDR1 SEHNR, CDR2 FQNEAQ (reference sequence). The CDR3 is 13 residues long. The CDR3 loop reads CASSRLAADTQYF. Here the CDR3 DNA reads TGTGCCAGCAGCAGACTAGCGGCAGATACGCAGTATTTT.

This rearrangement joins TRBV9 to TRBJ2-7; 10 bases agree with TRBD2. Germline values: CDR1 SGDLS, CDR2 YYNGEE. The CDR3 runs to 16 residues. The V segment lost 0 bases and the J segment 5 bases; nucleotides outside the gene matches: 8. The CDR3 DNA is TGTGCCAGCAGCGTAGCCCCCGGGACTAGCGTCGACGAGCAGTACTTC. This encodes CASSVAPGTSVDEQYF.

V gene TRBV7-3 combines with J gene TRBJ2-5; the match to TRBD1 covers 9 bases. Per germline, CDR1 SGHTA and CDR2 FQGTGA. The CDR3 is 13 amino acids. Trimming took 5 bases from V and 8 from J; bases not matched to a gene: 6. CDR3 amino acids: CASSGGTGLTQYF. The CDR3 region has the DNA TGTGCCAGCAGCGGGGGGACAGGGCTCACCCAGTACTTC. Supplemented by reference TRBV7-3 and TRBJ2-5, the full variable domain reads GAGVSQTPSNKVTEKGKYVELRCDPISGHTALYWYRQSLGQGPEFLIYFQGTGAADDSGLPNDRFFAVRPEGSVSTLKIQRTERGDSAVYLCASSGGTGLTQYFGPGTRLLVL.